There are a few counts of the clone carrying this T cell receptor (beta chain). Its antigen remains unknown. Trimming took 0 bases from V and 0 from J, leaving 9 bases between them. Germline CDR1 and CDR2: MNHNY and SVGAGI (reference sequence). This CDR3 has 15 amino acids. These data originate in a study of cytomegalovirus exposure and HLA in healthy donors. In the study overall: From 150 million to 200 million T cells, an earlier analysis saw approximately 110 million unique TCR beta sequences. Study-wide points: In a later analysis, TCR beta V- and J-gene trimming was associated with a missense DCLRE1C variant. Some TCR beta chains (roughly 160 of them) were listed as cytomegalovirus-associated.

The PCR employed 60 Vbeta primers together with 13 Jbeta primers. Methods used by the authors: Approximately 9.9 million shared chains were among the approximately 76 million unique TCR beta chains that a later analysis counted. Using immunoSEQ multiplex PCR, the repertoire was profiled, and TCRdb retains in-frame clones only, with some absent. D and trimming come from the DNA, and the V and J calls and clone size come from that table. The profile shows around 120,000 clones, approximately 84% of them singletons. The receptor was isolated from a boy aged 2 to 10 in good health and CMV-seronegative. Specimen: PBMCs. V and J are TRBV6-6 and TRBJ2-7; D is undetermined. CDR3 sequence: CASSYSWPGSYEQYF. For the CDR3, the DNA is TGTGCCAGCAGTTACTCTTGGCCAGGCTCCTACGAGCAGTACTTC.